The T cell receptor (beta chain) described here comes from a study of T cells of healthy individuals. One entry per CDR3 protein results from TCRdb running MiXCR on the 5' RACE reads. The data show nearly 100,000 distinct CDR3 sequences, with 17% seen just once and around 6.4% held by the top ten. This clonotype has just a few counts. Germline V gene lookup returns CDR1 LGHNA and CDR2 YNFKEQ. The V and J ends lost 0 bases and 3 bases respectively, with 17 bases between them. The length of the CDR3 is 17 residues. J is TRBJ1-1 and V is TRBV4-2; D is perhaps TRBD1 (5 bases). This TCR was recovered from a human donor in good health. The CDR3 DNA reads as TGTGCCAGCAGCCAAGAATGGGGCTCGGTTTGGTACACTGAAGCTTTCTTT. Its protein product is CASSQEWGSVWYTEAFF.